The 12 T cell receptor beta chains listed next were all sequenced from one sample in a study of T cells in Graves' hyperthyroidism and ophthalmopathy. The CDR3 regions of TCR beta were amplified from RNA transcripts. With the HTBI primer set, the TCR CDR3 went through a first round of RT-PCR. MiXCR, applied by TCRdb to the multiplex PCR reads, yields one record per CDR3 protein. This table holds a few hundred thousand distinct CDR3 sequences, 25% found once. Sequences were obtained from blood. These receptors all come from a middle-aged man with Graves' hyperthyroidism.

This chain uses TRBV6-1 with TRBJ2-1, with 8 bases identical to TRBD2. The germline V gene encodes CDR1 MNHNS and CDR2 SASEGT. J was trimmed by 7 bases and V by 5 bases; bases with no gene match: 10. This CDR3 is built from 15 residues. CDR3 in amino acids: CASSMTSAKGNEQFF. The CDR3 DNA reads TGTGCCAGCAGTATGACTAGCGCTAAAGGGAATGAGCAGTTCTTC.

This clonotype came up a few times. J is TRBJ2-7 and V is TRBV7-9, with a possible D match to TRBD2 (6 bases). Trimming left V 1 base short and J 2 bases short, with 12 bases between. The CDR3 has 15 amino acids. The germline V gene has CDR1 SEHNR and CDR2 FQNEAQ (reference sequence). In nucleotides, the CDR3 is TGTGCCAGCAGCTTAGTGGAGGGCCCCCCCTACGAGCAGTACTTC. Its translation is CASSLVEGPPYEQYF.

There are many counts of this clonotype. In nucleotides, the CDR3 is TGTGCCAGCGCATCCTACAATGAGCAGTTCTTC. As protein: CASASYNEQFF. The J gene is TRBJ2-1, the V gene TRBV11-3; D remains ambiguous. Germline lookup yields CDR1 SGHNT and CDR2 YENEEA. The CDR3 consists of 11 residues. Trimming took 8 bases from V and 1 from J, leaving 3 bases between them.

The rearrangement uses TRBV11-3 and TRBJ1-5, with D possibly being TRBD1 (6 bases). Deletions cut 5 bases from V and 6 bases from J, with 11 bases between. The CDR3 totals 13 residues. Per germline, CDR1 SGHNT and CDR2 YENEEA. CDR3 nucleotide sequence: TGTGCCAGCAGCCTCACAGGGACTCAGCCCCAGCATTTT. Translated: CASSLTGTQPQHF. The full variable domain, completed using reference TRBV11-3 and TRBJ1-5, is EAGVVQSPRYKIIEKKQPVAFWCNPISGHNTLYWYLQNLGQGPELLIRYENEEAVDDSQLPKDRFSAERLKGVDSTLKIQPAELGDSAVYLCASSLTGTQPQHFGDGTRLSIL.

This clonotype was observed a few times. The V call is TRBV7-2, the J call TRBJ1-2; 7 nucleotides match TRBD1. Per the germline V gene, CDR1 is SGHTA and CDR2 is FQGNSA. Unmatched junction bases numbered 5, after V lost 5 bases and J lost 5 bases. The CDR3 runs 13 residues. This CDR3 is CASSPQGRYGYTF. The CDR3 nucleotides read TGTGCCAGCAGCCCACAGGGGAGGTATGGCTACACCTTC.

In DNA form, the CDR3 reads TGTGCCAGCAGCTCCAGGACTCCTAACTATGGCTACACCTTC. It codes for CASSSRTPNYGYTF. This chain links TRBV13 with TRBJ1-2, with unresolved D. Per the germline V gene, CDR1 is PRHDT and CDR2 is FYEKMQ (reference sequence). The CDR3 contains 14 residues. Trimming shortened V by 4 bases and J by 0 bases, and 9 bases separated the two germline ends. The full variable domain, completed using reference TRBV13 and TRBJ1-2, is AAGVIQSPRHLIKEKRETATLKCYPIPRHDTVYWYQQGPGQDPQFLISFYEKMQSDKGSIPDRFSAQQFSDYHSELNMSSLELGDSALYFCASSSRTPNYGYTFGSGTRLTVV.

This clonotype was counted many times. The CDR3 DNA reads TGTGCCAGCACCGACATGACAGGGTCTCCCCACGAGCAGTACTTC. It translates to CASTDMTGSPHEQYF. This chain connects TRBV28 to TRBJ2-7, with 7 nucleotides matching TRBD1. The V and J ends lost 7 bases and 5 bases, in that order; junction bases with no gene match: 14. The CDR3 is 15 amino acids. Germline CDR1 MDHEN, CDR2 SYDVKM.

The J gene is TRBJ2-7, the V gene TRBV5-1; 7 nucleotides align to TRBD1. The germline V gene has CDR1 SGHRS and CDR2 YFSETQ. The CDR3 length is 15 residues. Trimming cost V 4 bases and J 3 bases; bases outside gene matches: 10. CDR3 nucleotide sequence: TGCGCCAGCAGCCTGGACAGGCCGACCTACTACGAGCAGTACTTC. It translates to CASSLDRPTYYEQYF.

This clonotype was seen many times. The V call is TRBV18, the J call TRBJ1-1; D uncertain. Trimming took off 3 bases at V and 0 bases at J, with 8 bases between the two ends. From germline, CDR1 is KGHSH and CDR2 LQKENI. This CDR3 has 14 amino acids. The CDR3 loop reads CASSPMRLNTEAFF. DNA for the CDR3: TGTGCCAGCTCACCGATGAGACTGAACACTGAAGCTTTCTTT.

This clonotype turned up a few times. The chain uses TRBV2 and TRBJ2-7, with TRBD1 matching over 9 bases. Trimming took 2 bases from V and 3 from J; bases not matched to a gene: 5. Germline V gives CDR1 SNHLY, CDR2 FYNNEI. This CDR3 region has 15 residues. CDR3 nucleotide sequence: TGTGCCAGCAGTGAATCGCCGGACAGGGGCTACGAGCAGTACTTC. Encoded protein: CASSESPDRGYEQYF.

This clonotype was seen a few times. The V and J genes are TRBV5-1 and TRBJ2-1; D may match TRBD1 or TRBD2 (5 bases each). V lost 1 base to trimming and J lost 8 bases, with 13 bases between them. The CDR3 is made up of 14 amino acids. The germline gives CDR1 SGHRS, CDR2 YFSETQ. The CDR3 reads CASSLRPGRDEQFF. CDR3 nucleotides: TGCGCCAGCAGCTTGCGTCCAGGGCGGGATGAGCAGTTCTTC.

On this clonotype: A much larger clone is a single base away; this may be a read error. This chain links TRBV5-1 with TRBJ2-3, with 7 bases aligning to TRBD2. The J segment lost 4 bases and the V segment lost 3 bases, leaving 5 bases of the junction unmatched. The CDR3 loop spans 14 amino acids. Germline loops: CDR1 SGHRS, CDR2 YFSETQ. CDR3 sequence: CASSWGGFPDTQYF. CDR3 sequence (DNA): TGCGCCAGCAGCTGGGGGGGTTTTCCAGATACGCAGTATTTT. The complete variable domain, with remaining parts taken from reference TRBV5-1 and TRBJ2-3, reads KAGVTQTPRYLIKTRGQQVTLSCSPISGHRSVSWYQQTPGQGLQFLFEYFSETQRNKGNFPGRFSGRQFSNSRSEMNVSTLELGDSALYLCASSWGGFPDTQYFGPGTRLTVL.